The entry below describes one T cell receptor (beta chain). The data stem from a study of T-cell reconstitution after alpha-beta-depleted transplantation in children. The CDR3 spans 15 residues. Per germline, CDR1 LNHNV and CDR2 YYDKDF (reference sequence). V lost 0 bases and J 7 bases, leaving 13 bases between the germline ends. Unique molecular identifiers were incorporated into the prepared TCRbeta library. MiXCR, applied by TCRdb to the PCR reads, yields one record per CDR3 protein. Among more than 450,000 distinct CDR3 sequences listed, 15% to 20% were seen once. This sample comprised PBMCs from the stem cell graft donor, obtained from the stem cell graft. This sequence originates from a human donor who donated a stem cell graft to a child with acute lymphoblastic leukemia. The V and J genes are TRBV15 and TRBJ2-1; D not resolved. CDR3 in amino acids: CATSRDKVPGNEQFF. The DNA for the CDR3 is TGTGCCACCAGCAGAGATAAAGTACCCGGGAATGAGCAGTTCTTC.